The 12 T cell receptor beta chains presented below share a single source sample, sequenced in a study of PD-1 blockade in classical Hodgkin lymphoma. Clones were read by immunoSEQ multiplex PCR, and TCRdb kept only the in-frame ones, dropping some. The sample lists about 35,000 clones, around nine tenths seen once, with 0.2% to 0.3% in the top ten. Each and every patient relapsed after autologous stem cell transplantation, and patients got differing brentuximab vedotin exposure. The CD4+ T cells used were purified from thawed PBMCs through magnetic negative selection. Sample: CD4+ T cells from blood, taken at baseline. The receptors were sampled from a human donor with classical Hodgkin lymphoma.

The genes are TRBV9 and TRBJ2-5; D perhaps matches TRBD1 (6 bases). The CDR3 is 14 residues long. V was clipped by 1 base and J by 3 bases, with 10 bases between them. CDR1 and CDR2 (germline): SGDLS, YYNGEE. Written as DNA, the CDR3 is TGTGCCAGCAGCGTATCAGGGGCCAAAGAGACCCAGTACTTC. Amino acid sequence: CASSVSGAKETQYF.

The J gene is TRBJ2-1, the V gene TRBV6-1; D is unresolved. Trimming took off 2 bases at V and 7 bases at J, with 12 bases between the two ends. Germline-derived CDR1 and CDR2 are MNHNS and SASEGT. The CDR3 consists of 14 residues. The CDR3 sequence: CASSEHTASNEQFF. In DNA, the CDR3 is TGTGCCAGCAGTGAACATACAGCCTCTAATGAGCAGTTCTTC.

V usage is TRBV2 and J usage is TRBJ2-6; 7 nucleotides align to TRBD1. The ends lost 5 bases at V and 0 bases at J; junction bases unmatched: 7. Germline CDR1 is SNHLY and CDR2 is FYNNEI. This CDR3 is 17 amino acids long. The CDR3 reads CASSPGQTTSGANVLTF. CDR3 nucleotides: TGTGCCAGCAGTCCGGGACAGACCACCTCTGGGGCCAACGTCCTGACTTTC.

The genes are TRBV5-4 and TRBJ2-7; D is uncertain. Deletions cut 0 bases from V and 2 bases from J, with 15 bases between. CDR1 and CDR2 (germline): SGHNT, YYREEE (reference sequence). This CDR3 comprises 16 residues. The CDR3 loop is CASSLAPGWETYEQYF. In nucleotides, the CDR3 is TGTGCCAGCAGCTTGGCCCCGGGTTGGGAAACCTACGAGCAGTACTTC.

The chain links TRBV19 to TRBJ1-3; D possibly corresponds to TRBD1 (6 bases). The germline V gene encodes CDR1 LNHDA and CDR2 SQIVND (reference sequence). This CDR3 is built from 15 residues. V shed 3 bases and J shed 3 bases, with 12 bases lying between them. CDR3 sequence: CASSIPGASGNTIYF. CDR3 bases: TGTGCCAGTAGTATCCCGGGGGCAAGTGGAAACACCATATATTTT.

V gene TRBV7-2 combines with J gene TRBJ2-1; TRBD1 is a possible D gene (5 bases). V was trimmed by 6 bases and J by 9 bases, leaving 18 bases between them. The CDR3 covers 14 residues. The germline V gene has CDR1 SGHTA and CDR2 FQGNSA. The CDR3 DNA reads TGTGCCAGCAGTTTGGCACCCCAGGGAAGTGAGCAGTTCTTC. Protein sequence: CASSLAPQGSEQFF.

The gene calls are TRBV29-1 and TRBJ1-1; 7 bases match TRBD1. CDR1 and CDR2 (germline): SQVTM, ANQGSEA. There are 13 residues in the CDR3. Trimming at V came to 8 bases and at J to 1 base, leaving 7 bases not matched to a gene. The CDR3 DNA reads TGCAGCATACGGACAGGAAGGAACACTGAAGCTTTCTTT. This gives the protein CSIRTGRNTEAFF. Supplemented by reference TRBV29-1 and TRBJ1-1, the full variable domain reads SAVISQKPSRDICQRGTSLTIQCQVDSQVTMMFWYRQQPGQSLTLIATANQGSEATYESGFVIDKFPISRPNLTFSTLTVSNMSPEDSSIYLCSIRTGRNTEAFFGQGTRLTVV.

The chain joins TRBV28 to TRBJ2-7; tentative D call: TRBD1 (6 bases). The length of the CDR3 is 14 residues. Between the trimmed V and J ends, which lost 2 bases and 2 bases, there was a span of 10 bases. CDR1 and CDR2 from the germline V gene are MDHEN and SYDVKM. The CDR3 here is CASSLQGQAYEQYF. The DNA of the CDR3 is TGTGCCAGCAGTTTACAGGGGCAGGCCTACGAGCAGTACTTC.

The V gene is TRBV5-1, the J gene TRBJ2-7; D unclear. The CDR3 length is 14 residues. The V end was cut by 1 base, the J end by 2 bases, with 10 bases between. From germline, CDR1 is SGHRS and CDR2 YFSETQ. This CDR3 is CASSLNTDPYEQYF. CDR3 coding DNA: TGCGCCAGCAGCTTGAATACCGATCCCTACGAGCAGTACTTC. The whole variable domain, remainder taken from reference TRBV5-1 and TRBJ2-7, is KAGVTQTPRYLIKTRGQQVTLSCSPISGHRSVSWYQQTPGQGLQFLFEYFSETQRNKGNFPGRFSGRQFSNSRSEMNVSTLELGDSALYLCASSLNTDPYEQYFGPGTRLTVT.

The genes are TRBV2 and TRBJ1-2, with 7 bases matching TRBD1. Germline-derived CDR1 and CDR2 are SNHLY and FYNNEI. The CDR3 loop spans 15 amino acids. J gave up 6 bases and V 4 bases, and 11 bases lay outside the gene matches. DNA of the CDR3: TGTGCCAGCAGTGGGACGACAGGGAAGGTACATGGCTACACCTTC. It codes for CASSGTTGKVHGYTF.

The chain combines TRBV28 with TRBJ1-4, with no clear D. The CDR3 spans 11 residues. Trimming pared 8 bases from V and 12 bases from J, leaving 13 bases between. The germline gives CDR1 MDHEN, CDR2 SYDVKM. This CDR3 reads CASGSGGELFF. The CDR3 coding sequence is TGTGCCAGCGGCTCAGGTGGGGAACTGTTTTTT. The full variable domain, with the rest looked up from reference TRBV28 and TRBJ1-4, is DVKVTQSSRYLVKRTGEKVFLECVQDMDHENMFWYRQDPGLGLRLIYFSYDVKMKEKGDIPEGYSVSREKKERFSLILESASTNQTSMYLCASGSGGELFFGSGTQLSVL.

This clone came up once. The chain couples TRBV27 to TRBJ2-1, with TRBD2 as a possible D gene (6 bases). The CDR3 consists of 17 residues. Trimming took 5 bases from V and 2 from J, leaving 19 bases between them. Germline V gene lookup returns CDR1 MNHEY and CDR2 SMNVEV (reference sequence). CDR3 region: CASSPPRERYPYNEQFF. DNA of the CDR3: TGTGCCAGCAGTCCCCCACGGGAGAGATATCCCTACAATGAGCAGTTCTTC.